This entry lists 32 T cell receptor beta chains sequenced from one sample in a study of T-cell memory formation after mild COVID-19. Each CDR3 protein gets one entry after TCRdb re-called the 5' RACE reads with MiXCR. The sample lists about 29,000 distinct CDR3 sequences, around 10% occurring once. Specimen: PBMCs or a T cell subset sorted from them (not recorded which). These receptors were collected from an adult woman who had mild COVID-19 (a few samples of this study predate the infection). Cell type and time point are not known.

There are many counts of this clonotype. The chain links TRBV27 to TRBJ2-3; 7 bases match TRBD1. This CDR3 region has 15 residues. Trimming removed 5 bases from V and 0 bases from J; junction bases left unmatched: 5. The germline CDR1 and CDR2 sequences are MNHEY and SMNVEV (reference sequence). CDR3 nucleotide sequence: TGTGCCAGCAGTGCCAGGGACAGAAGCACAGATACGCAGTATTTT. Translated, it gives CASSARDRSTDTQYF.

There are many counts of this clonotype. The chain joins TRBV20-1 to TRBJ2-1; 7 nucleotides match TRBD1. CDR1 DFQATT and CDR2 SNEGSKA come from the germline V gene (reference sequence). This CDR3 has 15 amino acids. The ends lost 2 bases at V and 3 bases at J; junction bases unmatched: 7. CDR3: CSARRRDSNYNEQFF. The CDR3 nucleotides are TGCAGTGCTAGAAGACGGGACAGTAACTACAATGAGCAGTTCTTC.

In this sample, this clonotype turned up many times. V and J are TRBV5-1 and TRBJ2-3; D is uncertain. Germline V lookup: CDR1 SGHRS, CDR2 YFSETQ. V lost 0 bases, J lost 1 base, and 6 bases lay in between. CDR3 length: 14 amino acids. This CDR3 reads CASSLGPGTDTQYF. The DNA for the CDR3 is TGCGCCAGCAGCTTGGGTCCGGGCACAGATACGCAGTATTTT. Full variable domain (remainder filled in from reference TRBV5-1 and TRBJ2-3): KAGVTQTPRYLIKTRGQQVTLSCSPISGHRSVSWYQQTPGQGLQFLFEYFSETQRNKGNFPGRFSGRQFSNSRSEMNVSTLELGDSALYLCASSLGPGTDTQYFGPGTRLTVL.

In this sample, this clonotype turned up many times. The CDR3 reads CSVAGQNNSPLHF. The CDR3 bases are TGCAGCGTCGCAGGTCAGAATAATTCACCCCTCCACTTT. This chain joins TRBV29-1 and TRBJ1-6; D not resolved. Germline V gene lookup returns CDR1 SQVTM and CDR2 ANQGSEA. The CDR3 covers 13 residues. With 6 bases removed from V and 5 bases from J, the gap between germline ends came to 11 bases. Full variable domain (remainder filled in from reference TRBV29-1 and TRBJ1-6): SAVISQKPSRDICQRGTSLTIQCQVDSQVTMMFWYRQQPGQSLTLIATANQGSEATYESGFVIDKFPISRPNLTFSTLTVSNMSPEDSSIYLCSVAGQNNSPLHFGNGTRLTVT.

Relative to its sample, this clonotype is medium-sized (0.01 to 0.1%). The chain has TRBV7-9 and TRBJ1-2; D is uncertain. In germline, CDR1 is SEHNR, CDR2 FQNEAQ (reference sequence). The CDR3 has 14 residues. The germline V and J ends were trimmed by 1 base and 3 bases, with 9 bases remaining between them. The CDR3, as DNA: TGTGCCAGCAGCTTAGACGGGAGTCACTATGGCTACACCTTC. Encoded protein: CASSLDGSHYGYTF.

This clonotype has at least ten counts. V usage is TRBV5-6 and J usage is TRBJ1-5; no reliable D call. The CDR3 extends over 12 amino acids. V lost 3 bases and J 7 bases, leaving 8 bases between the germline ends. CDR1 is SGHDT, CDR2 YYEEEE, per germline. The CDR3, as DNA: TGTGCCAGCAGCTCCCGGGCACAGCCCCAGCATTTT. It codes for CASSSRAQPQHF.

This clonotype was detected many times. The chain combines TRBV27 with TRBJ2-1; D perhaps matches TRBD2 (5 bases). V lost 2 bases to trimming and J lost 10 bases, with 9 bases between them. The CDR3 totals 12 residues. Germline CDR1 is MNHEY and CDR2 is SMNVEV (reference sequence). The CDR3 nucleotides read TGTGCCAGCAGTTTAATCGGGGAAGAGCAGTTCTTC. Residues: CASSLIGEEQFF.

In this sample, this clonotype turned up many times. This rearrangement joins TRBV12-3 or TRBV12-4 to TRBJ1-1, with D unclear. The CDR3 consists of 13 residues. V dropped 3 bases and J dropped 1 base, with 6 bases sitting between them. The CDR3: CASSFRPNTEAFF. The CDR3 DNA follows: TGTGCCAGCAGTTTCAGGCCGAACACTGAAGCTTTCTTT.

This clonotype occurred many times. The chain links TRBV30 to TRBJ2-1; the D is unclear. CDR3 length: 16 amino acids. V lost 3 bases and J lost 0, with 15 bases in between. Germline V gives CDR1 GTSNPN, CDR2 SVGIG (reference sequence). Written as DNA, the CDR3 is TGTGCCTGGAGGCTCTTCGGCTGTGGCTCCTACAATGAGCAGTTCTTC. It is translated as CAWRLFGCGSYNEQFF.

At least ten counts were recorded for this clonotype. This sequence joins TRBV19 and TRBJ2-1, with TRBD2 as a possible D gene (5 bases). Trimming took off 4 bases at V and 3 bases at J, with 13 bases between the two ends. Germline loops: CDR1 LNHDA, CDR2 SQIVND (reference sequence). The CDR3 has 15 amino acids. For the CDR3, the DNA is TGTGCCAGTAGTAGAGGACTTACAGACTACAATGAGCAGTTCTTC. The encoded protein is CASSRGLTDYNEQFF.

This clonotype showed up many times. The chain joins TRBV6-1 to TRBJ2-7, with a weak D call TRBD1 (6 bases). This CDR3 region has 15 residues. V lost 3 bases to trimming and J lost 3 bases, with 15 bases between them. CDR1 and CDR2 (germline): MNHNS, SASEGT. CDR3 amino acids: CASSEPTGIDYEQYF. The DNA of the CDR3 is TGTGCCAGCAGTGAGCCAACAGGGATCGACTACGAGCAGTACTTC.

This clonotype was seen at least ten times. The chain joins TRBV4-3 to TRBJ1-5; no clear D. V gave up 1 base and J gave up 7 bases, with 8 bases separating them. Germline assignment: CDR1 LGHNA and CDR2 YSLEER. The CDR3 runs 13 residues. In DNA form, the CDR3 reads TGCGCCAGCAGCCAAGTTTTACGGCAGCCCCAGCATTTT. Encoded protein: CASSQVLRQPQHF.

The chain is built from TRBV2 and TRBJ2-7; D is uncertain. Germline CDR1 SNHLY, CDR2 FYNNEI. The CDR3 has 13 residues. The V gene lost 4 bases and the J gene lost 5 bases, with 12 bases spanning the gap. This chain's CDR3 is CASSAEIYHEQYF. The CDR3 DNA reads as TGTGCCAGCAGTGCGGAGATCTACCACGAGCAGTACTTC.

The chain uses TRBV4-3 and TRBJ2-1, with TRBD1 identical over 7 bases. Germline-derived CDR1 and CDR2 are LGHNA and YSLEER. The V gene end was trimmed by 0 bases and the J gene end by 12 bases; junction bases not matched to a gene: 14. This CDR3 has 16 amino acids. CDR3 sequence (DNA): TGCGCCAGCAGCCAAGATAACCAGGGGGACCGCTTCACGCAGTTCTTC. It codes for CASSQDNQGDRFTQFF.

This clonotype was found many times. V and J are TRBV27 and TRBJ1-2; D may be TRBD1 (6 bases). Trimming took 3 bases from V and 7 from J, leaving 12 bases between them. CDR3 length: 13 amino acids. Germline V gene sequence: CDR1 MNHEY, CDR2 SMNVEV (reference sequence). The CDR3 nucleotides read TGTGCCAGCAGTTTGCGGGGGGGCGGTGGCTACACCTTC. Residues: CASSLRGGGGYTF.

Ten or more counts support this clonotype. V is TRBV24-1 and J is TRBJ2-7, with TRBD1 matching 7 bases. The CDR3 has 15 residues. V dropped 4 bases and J dropped 6; count of bases not matched to a gene: 11. Germline loops: CDR1 KGHDR, CDR2 SFDVKD. The CDR3 DNA follows: TGTGCCACCAGTGACCCTTCGACAGGGAACCGCGAGCAGTACTTC. Amino acid sequence: CATSDPSTGNREQYF.

This clonotype was detected ten times or more. This chain uses TRBV7-9 with TRBJ2-3; 7 bases match TRBD1. The CDR3 is made up of 15 amino acids. Germline V gene data show CDR1 as SEHNR and CDR2 as FQNEAQ (reference sequence). The junction had 10 bases not matched to a gene; V was cut back by 3 bases and J by 7 bases. The DNA for the CDR3 is TGTGCCAGCAGCTTTCGCCGGGACAGAGACTATACGCAGTATTTT. Its protein is CASSFRRDRDYTQYF. The variable domain in full, completed from reference TRBV7-9 and TRBJ2-3, reads DTGVSQNPRHKITKRGQNVTFRCDPISEHNRLYWYRQTLGQGPEFLTYFQNEAQLEKSRLLSDRFSAERPKGSFSTLEIQRTEQGDSAMYLCASSFRRDRDYTQYFGPGTRLTVL.

This clonotype occurred many times. The V gene is TRBV18, the J gene TRBJ2-5, with D perhaps TRBD1 (7 bases). The CDR3 consists of 16 residues. V was pared by 3 bases and J by 5 bases, with 19 bases between. Germline V gene sequence: CDR1 KGHSH, CDR2 LQKENI. CDR3 loop: CASSPRPGQAGETQYF. The CDR3 bases are TGTGCCAGCTCACCGAGGCCCGGACAGGCGGGGGAGACCCAGTACTTC.

At least ten counts were recorded for this clonotype. J is TRBJ2-7 and V is TRBV20-1, with TRBD2 matching over 8 bases. CDR3 size: 16 residues. CDR1 and CDR2 (germline): DFQATT, SNEGSKA (reference sequence). After removal of 0 bases from V and 0 bases from J, the junction contained 7 bases not matched to a gene. CDR3 DNA: TGCAGTGCTAGAGATTATTTAGCGGGGTCCTCCTACGAGCAGTACTTC. Its translation: CSARDYLAGSSYEQYF.

The table lists this clonotype with many counts. The V call is TRBV12-3 or TRBV12-4, the J call TRBJ2-2; TRBD1 agrees at 8 bases. Trimming cost V 6 bases and J 2 bases; bases outside gene matches: 5. This CDR3 is 15 amino acids long. CDR3 loop: CASRTGAGNTGELFF. CDR3 DNA sequence: TGTGCCAGCAGGACAGGGGCGGGAAACACCGGGGAGCTGTTTTTT.

There are a few counts of this clonotype. V is TRBV19 and J is TRBJ2-2; TRBD1 is a possible D gene (8 bases). Trimming removed 6 bases at V and 8 bases at J, with 19 bases between. Germline V gene sequence: CDR1 LNHDA, CDR2 SQIVND (reference sequence). This CDR3 has 15 residues. CDR3 residues: CASRGGDRTFGELFF. CDR3 DNA: TGTGCCAGTAGGGGAGGGGACAGGACTTTTGGGGAGCTGTTTTTT. Variable domain in full (rest from reference TRBV19 and TRBJ2-2): DGGITQSPKYLFRKEGQNVTLSCEQNLNHDAMYWYRQDPGQGLRLIYYSQIVNDFQKGDIAEGYSVSREKKESFPLTVTSAQKNPTAFYLCASRGGDRTFGELFFGEGSRLTVL.

This clonotype was observed many times. The chain joins TRBV29-1 to TRBJ2-1; the D gene could be TRBD1 or TRBD2 (5 bases each). V lost 5 bases and J lost 15, with 14 bases in between. The CDR3 loop spans 10 amino acids. Germline CDR1 SQVTM, CDR2 ANQGSEA. In DNA, the CDR3 is TGCAGCGTTTGGTCCGGGACCCCGTTCTTC. It is translated as CSVWSGTPFF.

This clonotype has a count of ten or more. As DNA, the CDR3 is TGCGCCAGCAGCTTGGAGGGGAACTATGGCTACACCTTC. Residues: CASSLEGNYGYTF. The chain couples TRBV5-1 to TRBJ1-2, with D perhaps TRBD1 (5 bases). CDR3 length: 13 residues. Trimming cost V 0 bases and J 2 bases, with 5 bases left between them. Germline V gene data show CDR1 as SGHRS and CDR2 as YFSETQ.

The rearrangement links TRBV25-1 to TRBJ2-7; 9 nucleotides align to TRBD2. Trimming cost V 6 bases and J 6 bases; bases outside gene matches: 9. The germline V gene has CDR1 MGHDK and CDR2 SYGVNS. The length of the CDR3 is 14 residues. Here the CDR3 DNA reads TGTGCCAGCAGGGACTTAGCGGGAGCCTCCGAGCAGTACTTC. Residues: CASRDLAGASEQYF.

The sample holds many counts of this clonotype. The gene calls are TRBV4-2 and TRBJ2-7; D perhaps matches TRBD1 (5 bases). V was cut by 0 bases and J by 3 bases, with 9 bases left in between. The CDR3 runs to 14 residues. CDR1 is LGHNA, CDR2 YNFKEQ, per germline. The CDR3 reads CASSQEPGHYEQYF. CDR3 bases: TGTGCCAGCAGCCAAGAACCAGGGCACTACGAGCAGTACTTC.

The sample holds many counts of this clonotype. The rearrangement uses TRBV28 and TRBJ2-7, with D perhaps TRBD1 (6 bases). Germline values: CDR1 MDHEN, CDR2 SYDVKM. This CDR3 has 11 amino acids. The ends were cut back, 2 bases at V and 12 bases at J, with 11 bases in the middle. CDR3 sequence: CASSLTGSWYF. The CDR3, as DNA: TGTGCCAGCAGTTTAACAGGGTCATGGTACTTC. The whole variable domain, filled in from reference TRBV28 and TRBJ2-7, reads DVKVTQSSRYLVKRTGEKVFLECVQDMDHENMFWYRQDPGLGLRLIYFSYDVKMKEKGDIPEGYSVSREKKERFSLILESASTNQTSMYLCASSLTGSWYFGPGTRLTVT.

The V gene is TRBV6-6, the J gene TRBJ2-1, with 10 positions matching TRBD1. V shed 6 bases and J 7 bases; nucleotides not matched to a gene: 3. The CDR3 consists of 13 residues. Germline loops: CDR1 MNHNY, CDR2 SVGAGI (reference sequence). The CDR3 sequence is CASSRTGGNEQFF. CDR3 coding DNA: TGTGCCAGCAGCCGGACAGGGGGAAATGAGCAGTTCTTC.

This clonotype was observed many times. J is TRBJ2-7 and V is TRBV20-1; TRBD1 matches at 9 bases. V was clipped by 5 bases and J by 5 bases; unmatched bases: 4. The CDR3 covers 12 residues. Germline V gene lookup returns CDR1 DFQATT and CDR2 SNEGSKA (reference sequence). The CDR3 here is CSAQQGAHEQYF. CDR3 DNA: TGCAGTGCTCAACAGGGGGCTCACGAGCAGTACTTC.

This clonotype was picked up many times. V is TRBV9 and J is TRBJ1-5; D perhaps matches TRBD1 (6 bases). The CDR3 loop spans 13 amino acids. The germline CDR1 and CDR2 sequences are SGDLS and YYNGEE. Trimming removed 4 bases from V and 7 bases from J, with 12 bases in between. CDR3 nucleotides: TGTGCCAGCAGCCCCGCAGGGGCCCAGCCCCAGCATTTT. It translates to CASSPAGAQPQHF.

The rearrangement uses TRBV5-1 and TRBJ2-3; D gene uncertain. The CDR3 loop spans 15 amino acids. Germline V gene lookup returns CDR1 SGHRS and CDR2 YFSETQ. V was pared by 4 bases and J by 3 bases, with 15 bases between. The CDR3: CASSQDGKRTDTQYF. The CDR3 coding sequence is TGCGCCAGCAGCCAGGACGGTAAACGAACAGATACGCAGTATTTT. The variable domain in full, completed from reference TRBV5-1 and TRBJ2-3, reads KAGVTQTPRYLIKTRGQQVTLSCSPISGHRSVSWYQQTPGQGLQFLFEYFSETQRNKGNFPGRFSGRQFSNSRSEMNVSTLELGDSALYLCASSQDGKRTDTQYFGPGTRLTVL.

The sample holds many counts of this clonotype. The chain uses TRBV7-2 and TRBJ2-2; the D call may be TRBD1 or TRBD2 (6 bases each). V lost 8 bases, J lost 1 base, and 23 bases lay in between. The CDR3 runs to 18 residues. Germline V gene sequence: CDR1 SGHTA, CDR2 FQGNSA. The CDR3 nucleotides are TGTGCCAGCGGTTTTTCCGGGGGCAGGGGACAGAACACCGGGGAGCTGTTTTTT. This gives the protein CASGFSGGRGQNTGELFF.

This clonotype was recorded at least ten times. The chain uses TRBV7-2 and TRBJ1-6; D not resolved. Germline CDR1 and CDR2: SGHTA and FQGNSA. V gave up 3 bases and J gave up 0 bases, with 6 bases separating them. The CDR3 loop spans 15 amino acids. CDR3 in amino acids: CASSLDHSYNSPLHF. CDR3 nucleotide sequence: TGTGCCAGCAGCTTGGACCACTCCTATAATTCACCCCTCCACTTT.